This note documents a single T cell receptor (beta chain) sequence. Its antigen is still unknown. At one end, the junction sequence differs from germline, possibly due to a read error. Three rounds of nested PCR, following a modified ARM-PCR protocol, produced the TCRbeta library. One entry per CDR3 protein, called by TCRdb with MiXCR from the multiplex PCR reads. The repertoire consists of 95,000 to 150,000 distinct CDR3 sequences, with over 65% occurring once and the leading ten covering 10% to 15%. The CDR3 length is 12 residues. These data are taken from a study of tumor and adjacent non-tumor tissue in lung cancer. Study-wide context: Patients were aged roughly 30 to 76, about ten men and roughly five women, stage I to III. General study findings and limits: Compared with tumor, normal lung showed significantly lower TCR diversity. Tumor repertoires had a smaller top 100 clone share than normal lung. Shorter survival was associated with higher TCR diversity in tumors.

No cell sorting was done before RNA was extracted from the tissue. The TCR was taken from a man aged 25-45 years with non-small cell lung cancer. The chain couples TRBV12-3 or TRBV12-4 to TRBJ1-5; D remains unclear. Sequencing used lung tumor tissue. For the CDR3, the DNA is TGTGCCAGCAGTTTTTGCAATCAGCCCCAGCGTTTT. Amino acid sequence: CASSFCNQPQRF.